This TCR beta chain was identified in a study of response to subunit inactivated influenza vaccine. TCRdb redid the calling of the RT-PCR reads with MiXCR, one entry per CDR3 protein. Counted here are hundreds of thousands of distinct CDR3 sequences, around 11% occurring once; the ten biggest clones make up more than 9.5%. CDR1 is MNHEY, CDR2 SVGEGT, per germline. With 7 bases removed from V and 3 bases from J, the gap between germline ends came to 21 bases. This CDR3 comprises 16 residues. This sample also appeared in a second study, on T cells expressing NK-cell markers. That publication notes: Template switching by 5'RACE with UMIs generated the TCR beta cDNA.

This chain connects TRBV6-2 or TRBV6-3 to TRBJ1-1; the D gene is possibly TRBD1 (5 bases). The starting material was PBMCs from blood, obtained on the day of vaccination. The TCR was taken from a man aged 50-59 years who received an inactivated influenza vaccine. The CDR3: CASNQQPPKGDTEAFF. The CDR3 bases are TGTGCCAGCAACCAACAACCCCCGAAAGGGGACACTGAAGCTTTCTTT.